This T cell receptor (beta chain) was captured by sequencing in a study of blood T cells in healthy people across ages. The CDR3 has 11 residues. Germline assignment: CDR1 MNHEY and CDR2 SMNVEV (reference sequence). V was pared by 4 bases and J by 8 bases, with 6 bases between. This clonotype has just a few counts. No antigen is known for it. The use of a sample-barcoded 5' primer and a J-beta primer mix characterized a second PCR of about 7 to 12 cycles. There were at least 2.5 million CDR3-containing paired-end reads obtained from each sample. One entry per CDR3 protein, called by TCRdb with MiXCR from the 5' RACE reads. The sample has fewer than 1 million distinct CDR3 sequences, around two fifths seen once. General study results and limits: Diversity was higher, and naive CD4+ cells more numerous, in long-lived donors than in aged donors.

The receptor was isolated from a man between 60 and 75 years old in good health. Sequencing was done on a sample of blood. The chain links TRBV27 to TRBJ2-1, with D uncertain. The CDR3 sequence is CASSSVDEQFF. The DNA of the CDR3 is TGTGCCAGCAGTTCGGTCGATGAGCAGTTCTTC.